What follows are 6 T cell receptor beta chains derived from one specimen sequenced in a study of cytomegalovirus exposure and HLA in healthy donors. The PCR ran on 60 Vbeta and 13 Jbeta primers. Sequenced by immunoSEQ multiplex PCR; TCRdb stores in-frame clones only, minus some. The sample has over 150,000 clones; 80% to 90% are singletons. The sample consisted of PBMCs. These receptor sequences come from a man aged 25-45 years in good health and CMV-seropositive.

This rearrangement joins TRBV7-2 to TRBJ2-2; TRBD1 is a possible D gene (6 bases). V dropped 0 bases and J dropped 6 bases, with 14 bases sitting between them. The germline gives CDR1 SGHTA, CDR2 FQGNSA. This CDR3 is built from 16 residues. DNA for the CDR3: TGTGCCAGCAGCTTAGCACGCAGGGGAAGCGCCGGGGAGCTGTTTTTT. Encoded protein: CASSLARRGSAGELFF.

The chain is built from TRBV12-5 and TRBJ2-3; D may be TRBD1 (6 bases). The germline CDR1 and CDR2 sequences are LGHNT and FRNRAP. The CDR3 runs 17 residues. The germline V and J ends were trimmed by 3 bases and 2 bases, with 18 bases remaining between them. The CDR3 is CASGFGSAGVFTDTQYF. CDR3 DNA: TGTGCTAGTGGTTTTGGGTCGGCAGGGGTCTTCACAGATACGCAGTATTTT. The whole variable domain, filled in from reference TRBV12-5 and TRBJ2-3, reads DARVTQTPRHKVTEMGQEVTMRCQPILGHNTVFWYRQTMMQGLELLAYFRNRAPLDDSGMPKDRFSAEMPDATLATLKIQPSEPRDSAVYFCASGFGSAGVFTDTQYFGPGTRLTVL.

The chain recombines TRBV5-5 with TRBJ2-5; possible D gene TRBD1, 5 bases. The V end was cut by 3 bases, the J end by 1 base, with 16 bases between. CDR3 length: 16 amino acids. The germline V gene encodes CDR1 SGHKS and CDR2 YYEKEE (reference sequence). CDR3 in DNA: TGTGCCAGCAGCTCCCAGGGTAAGGGCTCCCAAGAGACCCAGTACTTC. Translating gives CASSSQGKGSQETQYF.

This clone was seen a handful of times. V gene TRBV4-3 combines with J gene TRBJ1-2, with a weak D call TRBD1 (5 bases). Germline lookup yields CDR1 LGHNA and CDR2 YSLEER. Trimming cost V 4 bases and J 4 bases, with 10 bases left between them. The CDR3 consists of 13 residues. The CDR3 sequence: CASSPRVAYGYTF. CDR3 in DNA: TGCGCCAGCAGCCCCAGGGTAGCCTATGGCTACACCTTC.

This clone was seen a single time. The chain carries TRBV19 and TRBJ2-1; D unclear. Deletions cut 3 bases from V and 0 bases from J, with 6 bases between. The germline CDR1 and CDR2 sequences are LNHDA and SQIVND (reference sequence). This CDR3 is 14 amino acids long. The CDR3: CASSIGSSYNEQFF. The CDR3 DNA sequence: TGTGCCAGTAGTATTGGTAGCTCCTACAATGAGCAGTTCTTC. The full variable domain, in which reference TRBV19 and TRBJ2-1 provide the parts outside the CDR3, is DGGITQSPKYLFRKEGQNVTLSCEQNLNHDAMYWYRQDPGQGLRLIYYSQIVNDFQKGDIAEGYSVSREKKESFPLTVTSAQKNPTAFYLCASSIGSSYNEQFFGPGTRLTVL.

V usage is TRBV7-2 and J usage is TRBJ2-2; 10 positions match TRBD2. The CDR3 runs to 15 residues. Per germline, CDR1 SGHTA and CDR2 FQGNSA. The J segment lost 6 bases and the V segment lost 4 bases, leaving 5 bases of the junction unmatched. CDR3 in amino acids: CASSSQAGGPGELFF. The CDR3 DNA reads TGTGCCAGCAGCTCCCAAGCGGGAGGGCCCGGGGAGCTGTTTTTT.